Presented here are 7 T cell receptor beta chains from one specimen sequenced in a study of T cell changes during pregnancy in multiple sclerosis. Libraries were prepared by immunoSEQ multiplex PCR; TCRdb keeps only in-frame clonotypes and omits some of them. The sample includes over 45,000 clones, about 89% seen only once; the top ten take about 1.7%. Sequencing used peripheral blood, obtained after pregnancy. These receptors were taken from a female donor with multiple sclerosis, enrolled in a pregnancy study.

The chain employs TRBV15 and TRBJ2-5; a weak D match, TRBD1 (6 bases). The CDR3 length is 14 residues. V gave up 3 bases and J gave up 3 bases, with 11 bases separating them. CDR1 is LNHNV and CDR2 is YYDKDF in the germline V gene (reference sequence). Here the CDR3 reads CATSRARGKETQYF. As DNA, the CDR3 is TGTGCCACCAGCAGGGCTAGGGGGAAAGAGACCCAGTACTTC.

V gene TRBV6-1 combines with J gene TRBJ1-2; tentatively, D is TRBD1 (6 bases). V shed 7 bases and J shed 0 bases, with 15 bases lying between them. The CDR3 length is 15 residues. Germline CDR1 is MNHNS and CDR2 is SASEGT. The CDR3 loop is CASKAGASSNYGYTF. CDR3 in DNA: TGTGCCAGCAAGGCAGGGGCCTCCTCTAACTATGGCTACACCTTC.

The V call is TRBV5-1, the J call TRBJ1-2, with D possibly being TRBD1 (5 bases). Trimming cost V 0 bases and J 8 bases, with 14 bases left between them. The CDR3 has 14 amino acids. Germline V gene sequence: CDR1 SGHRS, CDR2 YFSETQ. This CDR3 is CASSLVVQGRGYTF. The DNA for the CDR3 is TGCGCCAGCAGCTTGGTGGTCCAGGGTCGGGGCTACACCTTC.

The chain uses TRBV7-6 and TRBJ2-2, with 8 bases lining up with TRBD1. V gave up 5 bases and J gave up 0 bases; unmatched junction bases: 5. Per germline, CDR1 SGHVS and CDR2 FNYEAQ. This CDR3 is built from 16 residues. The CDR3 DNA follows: TGTGCCAGCAGCGCCCAGACAGGGGCGAACACCGGGGAGCTGTTTTTT. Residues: CASSAQTGANTGELFF. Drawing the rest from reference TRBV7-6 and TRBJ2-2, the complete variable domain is GAGVSQSPRYKVTKRGQDVALRCDPISGHVSLYWYRQALGQGPEFLTYFNYEAQQDKSGLPNDRFSAERPEGSISTLTIQRTEQRDSAMYRCASSAQTGANTGELFFGEGSRLTVL.

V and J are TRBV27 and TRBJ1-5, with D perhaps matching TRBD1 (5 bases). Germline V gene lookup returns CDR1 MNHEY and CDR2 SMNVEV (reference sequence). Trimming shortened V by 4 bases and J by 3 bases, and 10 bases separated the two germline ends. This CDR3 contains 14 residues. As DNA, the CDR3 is TGTGCCAGCAGTTCCCAGGGCCCCAATCAGCCCCAGCATTTT. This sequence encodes CASSSQGPNQPQHF.

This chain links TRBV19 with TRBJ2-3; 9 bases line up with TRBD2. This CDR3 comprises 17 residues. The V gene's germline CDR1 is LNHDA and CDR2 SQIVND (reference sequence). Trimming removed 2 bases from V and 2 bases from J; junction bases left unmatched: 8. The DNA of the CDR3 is TGTGCCAGTAGTATAAGTCTAGCGGGGCCCTACACAGATACGCAGTATTTT. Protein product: CASSISLAGPYTDTQYF.

The CDR3 is CASSSDRVDTEAFF. CDR3 nucleotides: TGTGCCAGCAGCTCGGACAGGGTTGACACTGAAGCTTTCTTT. The chain recombines TRBV5-6 with TRBJ1-1, with 8 bases matching TRBD1. The length of the CDR3 is 14 residues. V was clipped by 3 bases and J by 3 bases; unmatched bases: 4. The germline V gene encodes CDR1 SGHDT and CDR2 YYEEEE. Supplemented by reference TRBV5-6 and TRBJ1-1, the full variable domain reads DAGVTQSPTHLIKTRGQQVTLRCSPKSGHDTVSWYQQALGQGPQFIFQYYEEEERQRGNFPDRFSGHQFPNYSSELNVNALLLGDSALYLCASSSDRVDTEAFFGQGTRLTVV.